What follows are 20 T cell receptor beta chains derived from one specimen sequenced in a study of shared clonotypes between healthy human individuals. Clones were sequenced by immunoSEQ multiplex PCR, and TCRdb holds only the in-frame ones, with some missing. The sample contains about 1.5 million clones, approximately 98% of which appear only once. Sequencing was performed on naive CD4+ T cells sorted from blood. The sample's subset: CD45RA+ positively selected. These receptor sequences come from a man aged 25-45 years in good health.

The chain joins TRBV5-8 to TRBJ2-6; D unclear. This CDR3 spans 16 amino acids. Trimming cost V 3 bases and J 2 bases, with 12 bases left between them. CDR1 is SGHTS and CDR2 is YDEGEE in the germline V gene. The CDR3 spells CASSWLVGTGANVLTF. CDR3 in DNA: TGTGCCAGCAGCTGGCTCGTAGGGACTGGGGCCAACGTCCTGACTTTC. Combining the CDR3 with reference TRBV5-8 and TRBJ2-6 gives the whole variable domain EAGVTQSPTHLIKTRGQQATLRCSPISGHTSVYWYQQALGLGLQFLLWYDEGEERNRGNFPPRFSGRQFPNYSSELNVNALELEDSALYLCASSWLVGTGANVLTFGAGSRLTVL.

As regards this clone: The same CDR3 arises from other DNA sequences in this sample as well. V is TRBV18 and J is TRBJ2-2; D is unresolved. This CDR3 has 11 amino acids. CDR1 KGHSH and CDR2 LQKENI come from the germline V gene. V was clipped by 4 bases and J by 5 bases, with 2 bases between them. The CDR3 sequence is CASSRTGELFF. The CDR3 bases are TGTGCCAGCTCACGTACCGGGGAGCTGTTTTTT.

The J gene is TRBJ2-7, the V gene TRBV6-1; D is undetermined. This CDR3 spans 15 amino acids. Germline CDR1 and CDR2: MNHNS and SASEGT. Between the trimmed V and J ends, which lost 0 bases and 0 bases, there was a span of 9 bases. The CDR3 reads CASSEAGRSSYEQYF. Here the CDR3 DNA reads TGTGCCAGCAGTGAAGCGGGAAGAAGCTCCTACGAGCAGTACTTC.

V is TRBV6-5 and J is TRBJ1-2, with a possible D match to TRBD1 (6 bases). CDR3 length equals 14 residues. Trimming took off 4 bases at V and 3 bases at J, with 12 bases between the two ends. CDR1 MNHEY and CDR2 SVGAGI come from the germline V gene. The CDR3 loop is CASSSRGFDYGYTF. The CDR3 DNA is TGTGCCAGCAGTTCTAGGGGGTTCGACTATGGCTACACCTTC.

The chain joins TRBV7-8 to TRBJ2-1, with a tentative D call TRBD2 (6 bases). CDR3 length: 15 amino acids. Germline V CDR1 and CDR2: SGHVS, FQNEAQ. The ends were cut back, 6 bases at V and 1 base at J, with 13 bases in the middle. The CDR3 protein is CASRDLAGSYNEQFF. DNA for the CDR3: TGTGCCAGCAGGGACCTGGCGGGATCCTACAATGAGCAGTTCTTC.

This chain links TRBV5-4 with TRBJ2-3; D not certain. V lost 0 bases to trimming and J lost 4 bases, with 9 bases between them. This CDR3 has 14 amino acids. From germline, CDR1 is SGHNT and CDR2 YYREEE (reference sequence). The CDR3 reads CASSLAVRADTQYF. CDR3 coding DNA: TGTGCCAGCAGCTTGGCCGTTCGGGCAGATACGCAGTATTTT.

The chain uses TRBV7-9 and TRBJ1-2, with no clear D. The V gene lost 5 bases and the J gene lost 2 bases, with 9 bases spanning the gap. This CDR3 comprises 13 residues. Germline CDR1 is SEHNR and CDR2 is FQNEAQ (reference sequence). CDR3: CASSPSGNYGYTF. The CDR3 bases are TGTGCCAGCAGCCCGTCGGGGAACTATGGCTACACCTTC.

The V and J genes are TRBV7-9 and TRBJ1-1; D is uncertain. Germline CDR1 SEHNR, CDR2 FQNEAQ (reference sequence). The length of the CDR3 is 11 residues. V shed 11 bases and J shed 4 bases, with 11 bases lying between them. CDR3 protein: CASKGGTEAFF. The CDR3 DNA reads TGTGCCTCGAAGGGAGGCACTGAAGCTTTCTTT.

The CDR3 loop reads CASSVLPHLTVNEQFF. The CDR3 DNA reads TGTGCCAGCAGCGTCCTACCGCATTTGACAGTCAATGAGCAGTTCTTC. The rearrangement links TRBV9 to TRBJ2-1; weak D call: TRBD1 (5 bases). Looked up from germline, CDR1 is SGDLS and CDR2 is YYNGEE. V shed 2 bases and J shed 6 bases, with 18 bases lying between them. The CDR3 is 16 residues long. The full variable domain, rest sourced from reference TRBV9 and TRBJ2-1, is DSGVTQTPKHLITATGQRVTLRCSPRSGDLSVYWYQQSLDQGLQFLIQYYNGEERAKGNILERFSAQQFPDLHSELNLSSLELGDSALYFCASSVLPHLTVNEQFFGPGTRLTVL.

The V call is TRBV15, the J call TRBJ2-1; 7 positions match TRBD2. With 3 bases clipped from V and 8 bases from J, the junction kept 7 bases outside the gene matches. Germline CDR1 LNHNV, CDR2 YYDKDF (reference sequence). This CDR3 comprises 14 residues. CDR3 sequence reads: CATSSRREQHEQFF. CDR3 bases: TGTGCCACCAGCAGCCGGCGGGAGCAGCATGAGCAGTTCTTC.

The chain is built from TRBV28 and TRBJ2-7, with D possibly TRBD2 on 6 matching bases. Germline V CDR1 and CDR2: MDHEN, SYDVKM. V dropped 5 bases and J dropped 3 bases, with 23 bases sitting between them. The CDR3 has 17 amino acids. CDR3 region: CASSPPPPGSEGYEQYF. In nucleotides, the CDR3 is TGTGCCAGCAGTCCGCCGCCCCCGGGGTCGGAGGGCTACGAGCAGTACTTC.

To note about this clone: Other DNA sequences in this sample translate to the same CDR3. The chain combines TRBV6-6 with TRBJ1-5; 7 bases match TRBD1. The CDR3 covers 14 residues. Germline CDR1 and CDR2: MNHNY and SVGAGI (reference sequence). V lost 7 bases to trimming and J lost 4 bases; unmatched junction nucleotides: 7. The CDR3 bases are TGTGCCAGCACACTCCGGGACAGTAATCAGCCCCAGCATTTT. This codes for CASTLRDSNQPQHF.

The chain links TRBV9 to TRBJ2-3; D possibly matches TRBD1 or TRBD2 (5 bases each). V was cut by 0 bases and J by 4 bases, with 18 bases left in between. Per the germline V gene, CDR1 is SGDLS and CDR2 is YYNGEE. CDR3 length equals 17 residues. CDR3 coding DNA: TGTGCCAGCAGCGTAGTTCCTTTTAAGGGGAGCGCAGATACGCAGTATTTT. Its translation is CASSVVPFKGSADTQYF.

The chain couples TRBV11-2 to TRBJ2-2; no clear D gene. The CDR3 consists of 15 residues. Trimming stripped 5 bases from V and 0 bases from J, with 10 bases between. Looked up from germline, CDR1 is SGHAT and CDR2 is FQNNGV. For the CDR3, the DNA is TGTGCCAGCAGCCGTAGCCTTCCGAACACCGGGGAGCTGTTTTTT. As protein: CASSRSLPNTGELFF.

The chain links TRBV19 to TRBJ2-7; tentatively, D is TRBD2 (5 bases). The CDR3 spans 16 residues. V lost 5 bases and J lost 2, with 19 bases in between. Germline lookup yields CDR1 LNHDA and CDR2 SQIVND (reference sequence). The CDR3 coding sequence is TGTGCCAGTAGTCCCCCCGGCTCCCGAGGGCCCTACGAGCAGTACTTC. Its translation: CASSPPGSRGPYEQYF.

Worth noting for this clone: Within the sample, other DNA sequences also encode this same CDR3. V is TRBV18 and J is TRBJ1-1; no clear D. V gave up 4 bases and J gave up 1 base, with 7 bases separating them. The CDR3 consists of 13 residues. Germline V gene sequence: CDR1 KGHSH, CDR2 LQKENI. CDR3 DNA sequence: TGTGCCAGCTCACGACATGAGAACACTGAAGCTTTCTTT. Its protein product is CASSRHENTEAFF.

The chain carries TRBV7-9 and TRBJ2-3, with D tentatively TRBD2 (5 bases). CDR3 length: 16 amino acids. Trimming took 7 bases from V and 0 from J, leaving 17 bases between them. CDR1 and CDR2 from the germline V gene are SEHNR and FQNEAQ (reference sequence). The CDR3 region is CASTRELTLSTDTQYF. The CDR3 DNA sequence: TGTGCCAGCACCCGGGAACTTACACTGAGCACAGATACGCAGTATTTT.

This chain connects TRBV6-5 to TRBJ2-1, with D unresolved. The V gene's germline CDR1 is MNHEY and CDR2 SVGAGI. The CDR3 length is 13 residues. Trimming stripped 0 bases from V and 7 bases from J, with 7 bases between. The CDR3: CASSYSGPNEQFF. As DNA, the CDR3 is TGTGCCAGCAGTTACTCGGGCCCGAATGAGCAGTTCTTC.

This chain uses TRBV7-6 with TRBJ1-1; possibly TRBD1 for D (5 bases). Trimming took 0 bases from V and 2 from J, leaving 7 bases between them. The CDR3 has 14 amino acids. Germline V lookup: CDR1 SGHVS, CDR2 FNYEAQ. As DNA, the CDR3 is TGTGCCAGCAGCTTAGCGGGGGTAAACACTGAAGCTTTCTTT. Translated, it gives CASSLAGVNTEAFF. Drawing the rest from reference TRBV7-6 and TRBJ1-1, the complete variable domain is GAGVSQSPRYKVTKRGQDVALRCDPISGHVSLYWYRQALGQGPEFLTYFNYEAQQDKSGLPNDRFSAERPEGSISTLTIQRTEQRDSAMYRCASSLAGVNTEAFFGQGTRLTVV.

V usage is TRBV18 and J usage is TRBJ2-3, with TRBD2 identical over 9 bases. The length of the CDR3 is 17 residues. The germline CDR1 and CDR2 sequences are KGHSH and LQKENI. With 2 bases clipped from V and 0 bases from J, the junction kept 6 bases outside the gene matches. The CDR3 loop reads CASSPTGLARSTDTQYF. For the CDR3, the DNA is TGTGCCAGCTCACCAACCGGACTAGCGAGAAGCACAGATACGCAGTATTTT. Drawing the rest from reference TRBV18 and TRBJ2-3, the complete variable domain is NAGVMQNPRHLVRRRGQEARLRCSPMKGHSHVYWYRQLPEEGLKFMVYLQKENIIDESGMPKERFSAEFPKEGPSILRIQQVVRGDSAAYFCASSPTGLARSTDTQYFGPGTRLTVL.